The 15 T cell receptor beta chains below were found in one sample sequenced in a study of blood T cell repertoires in COVID-19. Data came from immunoSEQ multiplex PCR; TCRdb stores just in-frame clones and leaves some out. Among 250,000 or so clones listed, approximately 86% were seen once. The source material was peripheral blood. All receptors derive from a human donor in a cohort sampled during active COVID-19.

This clone was seen once. This chain uses TRBV29-1 with TRBJ1-1; D not resolved. CDR3 length equals 13 residues. From germline, CDR1 is SQVTM and CDR2 ANQGSEA. V lost 2 bases to trimming and J lost 3 bases, with 10 bases between them. The CDR3 reads CSVENGPDTEAFF. CDR3 DNA sequence: TGCAGCGTTGAAAATGGGCCTGACACTGAAGCTTTCTTT.

The chain is built from TRBV19 and TRBJ1-5, with D possibly being TRBD1 (6 bases). V lost 7 bases, J lost 3 bases, and 25 bases lay in between. The CDR3 is made up of 18 amino acids. Germline CDR1 is LNHDA and CDR2 is SQIVND (reference sequence). In DNA form, the CDR3 reads TGTGCCAGTACCTCAGGTGGAGGGGGAGGGAAGATCAATCAGCCCCAGCATTTT. It yields the protein CASTSGGGGGKINQPQHF.

The chain is built from TRBV28 and TRBJ1-6; 7 bases agree with TRBD1. CDR3 length: 16 amino acids. The V gene end was trimmed by 2 bases and the J gene end by 7 bases; junction bases not matched to a gene: 8. Germline CDR1 is MDHEN and CDR2 is SYDVKM. The CDR3 is CASSLAAGTENSPLHF. The CDR3 DNA is TGTGCCAGCAGTTTAGCCGCCGGGACAGAAAATTCACCCCTCCACTTT.

The chain recombines TRBV10-3 with TRBJ1-5; 9 bases agree with TRBD1. V trimming: 6 bases; J trimming: 1 base; junction bases outside the gene matches: 1. The length of the CDR3 is 14 residues. Germline V gene lookup returns CDR1 ENHRY and CDR2 SYGVKD. The CDR3, as DNA: TGTGCCATCAGCGGACAGGGGAGCAATCAGCCCCAGCATTTT. Translated, it gives CAISGQGSNQPQHF.

This clone occurred a few times. This rearrangement joins TRBV10-3 to TRBJ2-1; the match to TRBD2 covers 7 bases. The CDR3 has 14 residues. V lost 6 bases to trimming and J lost 6 bases; unmatched junction nucleotides: 8. CDR1 is ENHRY, CDR2 SYGVKD, per germline. CDR3 residues: CAISRLASGNEQFF. CDR3 nucleotide sequence: TGTGCCATCAGCCGACTAGCATCAGGCAATGAGCAGTTCTTC.

This clone has just one count. The V call is TRBV10-3, the J call TRBJ2-1; 7 bases align to TRBD2. CDR3 length: 15 residues. The trim removed 7 bases at V and 5 bases at J, leaving 11 bases unmatched. Per the germline V gene, CDR1 is ENHRY and CDR2 is SYGVKD. The CDR3: CAITPSGSGDNEQFF. In nucleotides, the CDR3 is TGTGCCATCACCCCCTCCGGGAGCGGGGACAATGAGCAGTTCTTC.

This clone has just one count. The chain joins TRBV18 to TRBJ2-7; D unresolved. Trimming took 0 bases from V and 5 from J, leaving 8 bases between them. Germline V gives CDR1 KGHSH, CDR2 LQKENI. The CDR3 runs to 13 residues. The CDR3 region is CASSPPSVDEQYF. The CDR3 DNA follows: TGTGCCAGCTCACCACCATCCGTTGACGAGCAGTACTTC.

The chain employs TRBV19 and TRBJ2-7; TRBD1 agrees at 11 bases. J was trimmed by 7 bases and V by 3 bases; bases with no gene match: 8. The CDR3 spans 15 residues. Germline V gives CDR1 LNHDA, CDR2 SQIVND (reference sequence). CDR3 nucleotide sequence: TGTGCCAGTAGTATCGGACAGGGGGCAGCGAAAGAGCAGTACTTC. Its translation: CASSIGQGAAKEQYF.

V gene TRBV2 combines with J gene TRBJ2-7; 7 bases line up with TRBD1. Germline V gene data show CDR1 as SNHLY and CDR2 as FYNNEI. The CDR3 loop spans 14 amino acids. Trimming removed 8 bases from V and 2 bases from J; junction bases left unmatched: 9. CDR3 amino acids: CASLTGKGTYEQYF. In nucleotides, the CDR3 is TGTGCCAGCCTGACAGGGAAGGGCACCTACGAGCAGTACTTC.

V and J are TRBV12-3 or TRBV12-4 and TRBJ2-3, with D possibly matching TRBD1 (6 bases). V lost 9 bases to trimming and J lost 4 bases, with 11 bases between them. The CDR3 contains 12 residues. The CDR3 here is CASRAGADTQYF. CDR3 nucleotide sequence: TGTGCCAGTCGGGCAGGGGCAGATACGCAGTATTTT.

This chain joins TRBV19 and TRBJ1-4; D is unclear. Trimming shortened V by 7 bases and J by 8 bases, and 11 bases separated the two germline ends. This CDR3 contains 12 residues. The V gene's germline CDR1 is LNHDA and CDR2 SQIVND (reference sequence). The CDR3 DNA sequence: TGTGCCAGTACGGAGGATGACGAAAAACTGTTTTTT. Residues: CASTEDDEKLFF.

This clone occurred a few times. The rearrangement uses TRBV28 and TRBJ2-5; 7 nucleotides align to TRBD1. CDR1 and CDR2 from the germline V gene are MDHEN and SYDVKM. There are 14 residues in the CDR3. Losses at the gene ends were 6 bases for V and 5 bases for J; bases not matched to a gene: 9. The CDR3 loop reads CASRYDRVSETQYF. The CDR3 DNA reads TGTGCCAGCAGGTACGACAGGGTTTCGGAGACCCAGTACTTC.

V gene TRBV11-2 combines with J gene TRBJ2-7, with no clear D. The CDR3 loop spans 12 amino acids. Germline V gives CDR1 SGHAT, CDR2 FQNNGV. Trimming shortened V by 5 bases and J by 4 bases, and 9 bases separated the two germline ends. The DNA for the CDR3 is TGTGCCAGCAGCCTCCCGGGTTACGAGCAGTACTTC. Its translation is CASSLPGYEQYF.

The chain combines TRBV7-9 with TRBJ1-2; TRBD1 matches 8 bases. The CDR3 extends over 16 amino acids. Looked up from germline, CDR1 is SEHNR and CDR2 is FQNEAQ (reference sequence). The V gene end was trimmed by 5 bases and the J gene end by 7 bases; junction bases not matched to a gene: 15. The CDR3, as DNA: TGTGCCAGCAGCACCGAGTGGTCGGGACAGGATACTGGCTACACCTTC. Protein sequence: CASSTEWSGQDTGYTF.

J is TRBJ2-1 and V is TRBV9; 7 nucleotides match TRBD1. The germline V gene encodes CDR1 SGDLS and CDR2 YYNGEE. J lost 0 bases, V lost 1 base, and 4 bases had no gene match. The CDR3 is 16 amino acids. CDR3 residues: CASSVSGQSSYNEQFF. The CDR3 DNA sequence: TGTGCCAGCAGCGTATCGGGACAGAGCTCCTACAATGAGCAGTTCTTC. Full variable domain (remainder filled in from reference TRBV9 and TRBJ2-1): DSGVTQTPKHLITATGQRVTLRCSPRSGDLSVYWYQQSLDQGLQFLIQYYNGEERAKGNILERFSAQQFPDLHSELNLSSLELGDSALYFCASSVSGQSSYNEQFFGPGTRLTVL.